This TCR beta chain appears in the sequencing data of a study of glioma-infiltrating T cells (dated by TCRdb to 2016 to 2017). Background on the whole study: Low-grade gliomas were WHO grade II oligodendrogliomas or astrocytomas, and glioblastomas were WHO grade IV tumors sampled at initial rather than recurrent diagnosis. Each tissue-infiltrating repertoire was compared with the same patient's peripheral blood repertoire to measure divergence between tissue and blood T-cell populations. Before surgery, glioma patients were given dexamethasone for six or fewer days. For blood libraries, the target was roughly 4.5- to 11-fold sequencing coverage of some 980,000 peripheral T cells. Three low-grade glioma patients, about 8 primary glioblastoma patients and three non-glioma patients contributing non-neoplastic brain tissue were included in the paired cohort. Glioma tissue, non-neoplastic brain tissue and matched peripheral blood mononuclear cells were used as sources from which TCR alpha- and beta-chain repertoires were sequenced. What the work shows at the level of the full study, not this receptor alone: Tissue and blood shared very few CDR3 sequences, a result attributed to high CDR3 diversity and limited sampling. Group comparisons rested on small numbers: three non-neoplastic, three low-grade glioma and fewer than 10 glioblastoma patients. VJ-independent divergence between tissue and blood was below expectation in non-neoplastic patients but above expectation in all gliomas, especially low-grade gliomas. A signature set of shared blood CDR3 motifs marked patients with low tissue-blood divergence and was depleted in highly divergent patients.

TCR alpha and beta CDR3 regions were amplified with the iRepertoire nested amplicon-rescue multiplex PCR (arm-PCR) platform from RNA. The input for one-step reverse transcription and amplification was roughly 95-400 ng of tissue mRNA or PBMC total RNA. Following bead purification, Illumina adapters were added through a secondary multiplex PCR, and the libraries were then gel-purified between 200 and 400 bp. Demultiplexing relied on internal 6-nucleotide barcodes carried by the libraries. Libraries were sequenced on an Illumina MiSeq with 2x220 or 2x250 nucleotide paired-end reads. The paper's processing steps were these. Paired reads were merged with FLASH 1.2.11 and aligned to the GRCh37 human genome with BWA-MEM before extracting TRA and TRB reads. An IMGT-derived reference of cassette sequences and CDR3 motifs, with pseudogenes included, was used for V and J assignment. Reads were translated in three frames, and productive CDR3s were defined as those with a C...FGXG motif and no stop codons. Clonotypes were defined as unique combinations of V-J cassette pair and CDR3 amino acid sequence. Reads were filtered by Hamming distance, with the threshold set by the sequence error rate of each sample in mapped regions. TCRdb's own reprocessing of the public reads used fastp at Q25 and MiXCR and kept productive beta chains. Rows with a matching CDR3 protein are joined into one entry that keeps the most common DNA and genes. It is TCRdb's table, rather than the study itself, that gives the V and J calls and clone size. Within this sample are approximately 400,000 distinct CDR3 sequences, with roughly two fifths of them counted one time only. Clones ranked in the top ten supply around 12% of the sample.

As concerns this clonotype: Its antigen remains undetermined. The junction departs from the called germline gene at one end, perhaps through a read error.

Surgical brain or tumor specimens were cryofrozen in liquid nitrogen immediately after resection, and peripheral blood cells were collected concurrently. The sequencing input was glioma tissue, nonneoplastic brain tissue, or PBMCs (not recorded which). The sequence was obtained from a human donor with low-grade glioma or glioblastoma, undergoing nonglioma brain surgery, or in good health (not recorded which).

CDR3 protein: CASSQGTGLSTDTQYF. The sequenced DNA: TGCGCCAGCAGCCAAGGTACGGGACTAAGCACAGATACGCAGTATTTT. The V gene is TRBV7-2 and the J gene is TRBJ2-3, with 7 bases aligning to TRBD2. From the cysteine up to the phenylalanine, the CDR3 has a length of 16 residues. Of the read, only the CDR3 DNA is kept; its 48 bases are in frame from base 1. The germline V gene sets CDR1 to SGHTA and CDR2 to FQGNSA.